This T cell receptor (beta chain) was captured by sequencing in a study of identical twins. MiXCR, run by TCRdb on the 5' RACE reads, gives a single entry per CDR3 protein. The sample lists some 500,000 distinct CDR3 sequences, 13% to 15% seen once, with about 0.52% in the top ten. This sample was shared with a second study, whose subject was yellow fever vaccine responses in identical twins.

The source is a woman aged 18-30 years in good health. What was sequenced was CD4+ T cells sorted from blood.

DNA of the CDR3: TGCAGTGCGAGCGAGGGGTATCGGGGGAGGCAGTATTTT. Its translation: CSASEGYRGRQYF. V usage is TRBV20-1 and J usage is TRBJ2-3; D is possibly TRBD2 (6 bases). CDR1 and CDR2 (germline): DFQATT, SNEGSKA (reference sequence). The V gene lost 6 bases and the J gene lost 11 bases, with 21 bases spanning the gap. The CDR3 loop spans 13 amino acids.